Listed below are T cell receptor beta chains from one sample, sequenced in a study of naive and memory T cell subsets. TCRdb used MiXCR to reprocess the UMI-ligation and nested PCR reads, holding one entry per CDR3 protein. The table records some 83,000 distinct CDR3 sequences, 8% to 9.5% of them present only once. The sequencing sample was made of naive CD8+ T cells from blood. These receptors were taken from a human donor in good health. The CDR3 runs from the conserved cysteine through the conserved F or W. D genes are given only for firm matches. The size of a clone is reported for some rows only, either as once, few or many, or as a class for expanded clones.

size: few
V: TRBV29-1
J: TRBJ2-5
D: TRBD2
CDR3: CSVEDAGRAIIGAQYF
DNA: TGCAGCGTTGAAGATGCCGGGAGGGCCATAATTGGGGCCCAGTACTTC

size: many
V: TRBV7-9
J: TRBJ2-1
D: -
CDR3: CASSRQGRLGQFF
DNA: TGTGCCAGCAGCCGGCAGGGACGATTAGGGCAGTTCTTC

size: -
V: TRBV7-9
J: TRBJ2-5
D: TRBD1
CDR3: CASSRETGRETQYF
DNA: TGTGCCAGCAGCCGCGAGACAGGGAGAGAGACCCAGTACTTC

size: -
V: TRBV5-4
J: TRBJ1-2
D: TRBD1
CDR3: CASSLGDRGVDGYTF
DNA: TGTGCCAGCAGCTTGGGCGACAGGGGGGTTGATGGCTACACCTTC

size: -
V: TRBV7-9
J: TRBJ2-1
D: TRBD2
CDR3: CASSLSLAGNEQFF
DNA: TGTGCCAGCAGCTTGTCTCTAGCGGGTAATGAGCAGTTCTTC

size: many
V: TRBV6-1
J: TRBJ2-7
D: -
CDR3: CASSEVYSSTYTLYEQYF
DNA: TGTGCCAGCAGTGAAGTTTACAGTTCCACTTATACACTCTACGAGCAGTACTTC

size: few
V: TRBV29-1
J: TRBJ2-7
D: -
CDR3: CSVDPGSSKGEQYF
DNA: TGCAGCGTTGATCCCGGGTCCTCGAAGGGCGAGCAGTACTTC

size: few
V: TRBV10-3
J: TRBJ2-7
D: TRBD2
CDR3: CAISGLAGTYEQYF
DNA: TGTGCCATCAGTGGACTAGCGGGGACCTACGAGCAGTACTTC

size: many
V: TRBV7-9
J: TRBJ1-5
D: -
CDR3: CASSAGADQGPQHF
DNA: TGTGCCAGTTCGGCAGGGGCGGATCAGGGGCCCCAGCATTTT

size: -
V: TRBV4-3
J: TRBJ2-3
D: TRBD2
CDR3: CASSQTSGSADTQYF
DNA: TGCGCCAGCAGCCAGACTAGCGGGAGCGCAGATACGCAGTATTTT

size: -
V: TRBV19
J: TRBJ2-1
D: TRBD2
CDR3: CASSITSGRFSYNEQFF
DNA: TGTGCCAGTAGTATTACTAGCGGGAGATTCTCCTACAATGAGCAGTTCTTC

size: -
V: TRBV7-8
J: TRBJ2-3
D: -
CDR3: CASSPSDNTDTQYF
DNA: TGTGCCAGCAGCCCGTCGGACAACACAGATACGCAGTATTTT

size: many
V: TRBV5-4
J: TRBJ2-1
D: TRBD1
CDR3: CASSLGSGTANEQFF
DNA: TGTGCCAGCAGCTTGGGCTCCGGGACAGCTAATGAGCAGTTCTTC

size: -
V: TRBV12-3/TRBV12-4
J: TRBJ1-2
D: -
CDR3: CASSFIDSRGYGYTF
DNA: TGTGCCAGCAGTTTTATAGACTCCCGGGGGTATGGCTACACCTTC

size: many
V: TRBV5-1
J: TRBJ2-7
D: -
CDR3: CASSFREGYEQYF
DNA: TGCGCCAGCAGCTTCCGGGAAGGGTACGAGCAGTACTTC

size: few
V: TRBV7-2
J: TRBJ1-5
D: TRBD1
CDR3: CASSFTGTANQPQHF
DNA: TGTGCCAGCAGCTTCACCGGGACAGCGAATCAGCCCCAGCATTTT

size: many
V: TRBV7-2
J: TRBJ2-3
D: TRBD2
CDR3: CASSAVLAGADTQYF
DNA: TGTGCCAGCAGCGCAGTACTAGCGGGAGCAGATACGCAGTATTTT

size: few
V: TRBV29-1
J: TRBJ2-1
D: TRBD2
CDR3: CSVVAGGFSNEQFF
DNA: TGCAGCGTTGTTGCGGGAGGCTTCAGCAATGAGCAGTTCTTC

size: many
V: TRBV27
J: TRBJ2-5
D: -
CDR3: CASSLGYLKETQYF
DNA: TGTGCCAGCAGTTTAGGCTACCTCAAAGAGACCCAGTACTTC

size: many
V: TRBV6-6
J: TRBJ1-1
D: TRBD1
CDR3: CASTRDRMNTEAFF
DNA: TGTGCCAGCACCCGGGACAGGATGAACACTGAAGCTTTCTTT

size: few
V: TRBV6-2/TRBV6-3
J: TRBJ2-1
D: -
CDR3: CASSYSVGRDREQFF
DNA: TGTGCCAGCAGTTACTCGGTAGGCAGGGATCGGGAGCAGTTCTTC

size: -
V: TRBV29-1
J: TRBJ2-5
D: -
CDR3: CSVEDLWALEGETQYF
DNA: TGCAGCGTTGAAGATCTTTGGGCCTTAGAGGGGGAGACCCAGTACTTC

size: -
V: TRBV24-1
J: TRBJ2-3
D: TRBD2
CDR3: CAILAGTTAQDTQYF
DNA: TGTGCCATACTTGCCGGGACTACGGCCCAAGATACGCAGTATTTT

size: many
V: TRBV20-1
J: TRBJ2-7
D: -
CDR3: CSARDPRGYEQYF
DNA: TGCAGTGCTAGAGACCCCAGGGGCTACGAGCAGTACTTC

size: few
V: TRBV7-9
J: TRBJ2-1
D: -
CDR3: CASSLKGRPNEQFF
DNA: TGTGCCAGCAGCTTGAAGGGGCGCCCAAATGAGCAGTTCTTC

size: many
V: TRBV7-8
J: TRBJ2-3
D: TRBD2
CDR3: CASSPGLFTDTQYF
DNA: TGTGCCAGCAGCCCGGGACTATTCACAGATACGCAGTATTTT

size: -
V: TRBV28
J: TRBJ2-5
D: -
CDR3: CASSPGTNKETQYF
DNA: TGTGCCAGCAGTCCCGGGACCAACAAAGAGACCCAGTACTTC

size: many
V: TRBV27
J: TRBJ2-2
D: TRBD1
CDR3: CASNRQGVSGELFF
DNA: TGTGCCAGCAACAGACAGGGGGTCTCCGGGGAGCTGTTTTTT